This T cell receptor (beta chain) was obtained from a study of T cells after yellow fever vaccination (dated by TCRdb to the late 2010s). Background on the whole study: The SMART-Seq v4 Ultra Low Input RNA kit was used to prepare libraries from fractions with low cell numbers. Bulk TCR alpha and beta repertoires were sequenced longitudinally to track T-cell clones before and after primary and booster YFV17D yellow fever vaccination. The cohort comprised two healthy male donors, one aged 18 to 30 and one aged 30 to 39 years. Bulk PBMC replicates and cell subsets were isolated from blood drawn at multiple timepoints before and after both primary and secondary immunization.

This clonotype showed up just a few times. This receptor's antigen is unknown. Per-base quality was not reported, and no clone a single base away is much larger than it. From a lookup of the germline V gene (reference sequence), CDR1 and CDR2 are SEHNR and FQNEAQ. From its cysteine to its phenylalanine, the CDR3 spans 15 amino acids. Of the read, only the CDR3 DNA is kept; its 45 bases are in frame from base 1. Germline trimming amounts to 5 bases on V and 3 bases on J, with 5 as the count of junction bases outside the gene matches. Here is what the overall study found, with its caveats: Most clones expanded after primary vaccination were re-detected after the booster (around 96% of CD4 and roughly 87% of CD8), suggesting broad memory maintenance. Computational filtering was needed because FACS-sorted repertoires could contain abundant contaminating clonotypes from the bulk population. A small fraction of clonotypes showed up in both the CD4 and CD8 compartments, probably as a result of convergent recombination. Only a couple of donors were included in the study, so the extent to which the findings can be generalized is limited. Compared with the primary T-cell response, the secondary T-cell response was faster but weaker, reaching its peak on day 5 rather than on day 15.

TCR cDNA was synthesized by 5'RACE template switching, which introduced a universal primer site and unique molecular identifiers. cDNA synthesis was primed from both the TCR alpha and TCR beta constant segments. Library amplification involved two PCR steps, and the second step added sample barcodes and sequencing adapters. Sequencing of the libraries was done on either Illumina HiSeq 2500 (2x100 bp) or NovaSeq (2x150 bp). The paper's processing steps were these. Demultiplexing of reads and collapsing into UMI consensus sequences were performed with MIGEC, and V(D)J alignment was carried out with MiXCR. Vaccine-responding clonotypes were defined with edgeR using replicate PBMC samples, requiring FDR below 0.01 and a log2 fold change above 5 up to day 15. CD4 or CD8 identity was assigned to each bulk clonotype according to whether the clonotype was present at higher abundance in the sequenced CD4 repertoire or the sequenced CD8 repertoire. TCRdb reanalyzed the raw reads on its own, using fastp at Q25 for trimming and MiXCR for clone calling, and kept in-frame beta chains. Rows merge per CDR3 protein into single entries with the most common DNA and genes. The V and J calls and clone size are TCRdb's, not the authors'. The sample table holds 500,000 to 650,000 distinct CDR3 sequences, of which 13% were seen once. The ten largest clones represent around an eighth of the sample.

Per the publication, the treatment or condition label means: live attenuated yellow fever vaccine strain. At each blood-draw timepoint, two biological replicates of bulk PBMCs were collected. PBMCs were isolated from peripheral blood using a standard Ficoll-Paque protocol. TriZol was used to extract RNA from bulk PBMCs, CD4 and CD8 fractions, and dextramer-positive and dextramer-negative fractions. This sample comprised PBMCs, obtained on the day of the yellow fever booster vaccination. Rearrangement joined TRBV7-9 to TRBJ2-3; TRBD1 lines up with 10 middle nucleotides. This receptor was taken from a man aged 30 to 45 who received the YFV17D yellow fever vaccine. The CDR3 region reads CASSRDRGLTDTQYF. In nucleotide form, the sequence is TGTGCCAGCAGCCGGGACAGGGGTTTGACAGATACGCAGTATTTT.